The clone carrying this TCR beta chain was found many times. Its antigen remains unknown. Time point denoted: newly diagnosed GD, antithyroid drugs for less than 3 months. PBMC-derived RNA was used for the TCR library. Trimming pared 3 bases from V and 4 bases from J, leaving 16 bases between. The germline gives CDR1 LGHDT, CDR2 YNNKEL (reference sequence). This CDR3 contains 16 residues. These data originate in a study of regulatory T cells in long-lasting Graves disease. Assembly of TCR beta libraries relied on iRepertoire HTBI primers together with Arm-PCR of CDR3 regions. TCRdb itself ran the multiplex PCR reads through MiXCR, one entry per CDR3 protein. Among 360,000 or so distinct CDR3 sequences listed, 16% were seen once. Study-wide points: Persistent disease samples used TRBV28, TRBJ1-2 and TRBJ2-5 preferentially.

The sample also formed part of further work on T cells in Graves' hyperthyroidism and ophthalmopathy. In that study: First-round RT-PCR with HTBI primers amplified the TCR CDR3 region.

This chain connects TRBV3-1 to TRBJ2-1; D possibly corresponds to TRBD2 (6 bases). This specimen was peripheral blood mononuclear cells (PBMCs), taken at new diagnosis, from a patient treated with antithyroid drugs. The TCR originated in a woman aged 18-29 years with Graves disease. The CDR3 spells CASSQAGSSTYNEQFF. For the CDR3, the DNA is TGTGCCAGCAGCCAGGCGGGGTCTAGTACTTACAATGAGCAGTTCTTC.